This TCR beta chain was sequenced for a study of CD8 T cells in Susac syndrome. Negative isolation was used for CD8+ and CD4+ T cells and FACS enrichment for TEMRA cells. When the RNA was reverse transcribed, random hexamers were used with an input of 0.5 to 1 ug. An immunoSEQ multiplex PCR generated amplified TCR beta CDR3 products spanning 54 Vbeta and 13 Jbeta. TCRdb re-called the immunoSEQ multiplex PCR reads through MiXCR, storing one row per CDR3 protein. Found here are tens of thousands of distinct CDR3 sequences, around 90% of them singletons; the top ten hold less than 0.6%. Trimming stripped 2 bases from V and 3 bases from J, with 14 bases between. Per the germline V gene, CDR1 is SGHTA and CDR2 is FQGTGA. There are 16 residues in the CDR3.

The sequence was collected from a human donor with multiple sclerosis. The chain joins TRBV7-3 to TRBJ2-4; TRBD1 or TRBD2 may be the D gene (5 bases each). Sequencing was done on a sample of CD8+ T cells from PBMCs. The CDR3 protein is CASSLGGGFLKNIQYF. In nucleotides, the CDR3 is TGTGCCAGCAGCTTAGGGGGTGGGTTCCTCAAAAACATTCAGTACTTC.